The 28 T cell receptor beta chains given below trace back to one sample, sequenced in a study of shared clonotypes between healthy human individuals. The data were produced by immunoSEQ multiplex PCR, yet TCRdb's version contains in-frame clones alone and is incomplete. The sample lists around 510,000 clones; approximately 94% were seen once. Sequenced input: naive CD4+ T cells sorted from blood. Subset reported: CD45RA+ positively selected. The source of these receptors is a woman aged 25-40 years in good health.

The chain's CDR3 is CASSLRVIRAGEDTEAFF. DNA for the CDR3: TGTGCCAGCAGCCTACGGGTTATAAGGGCAGGGGAGGACACTGAAGCTTTCTTT. This chain links TRBV7-9 with TRBJ1-1; possible D gene TRBD1, 6 bases. There are 18 residues in the CDR3. In germline, CDR1 is SEHNR, CDR2 FQNEAQ (reference sequence). V lost 5 bases and J 3 bases, leaving 25 bases between the germline ends.

V and J are TRBV2 and TRBJ1-2; no definite D call. The CDR3 runs to 15 residues. Looked up from germline, CDR1 is SNHLY and CDR2 is FYNNEI. With 2 bases removed from V and 8 bases from J, the gap between germline ends came to 18 bases. The CDR3 reads CASSEPPPPSGGYTF. The CDR3 DNA reads TGTGCCAGCAGTGAACCTCCCCCCCCTTCCGGGGGCTACACCTTC.

This chain connects TRBV27 to TRBJ2-7, with D tentatively TRBD1 (6 bases). The CDR3 covers 14 residues. Trimming shortened V by 7 bases and J by 7 bases, and 20 bases separated the two germline ends. Germline values: CDR1 MNHEY, CDR2 SMNVEV (reference sequence). CDR3 sequence reads: CASTSQGHLWEQYF. CDR3 coding DNA: TGTGCCAGCACCAGTCAGGGGCACCTCTGGGAGCAGTACTTC.

The rearrangement links TRBV4-1 to TRBJ2-5; 8 bases map to TRBD1. Judging by the DNA end, TRBJ2-7 fits better; the J call may be wrong. The CDR3 consists of 15 residues. CDR1 is MGHRA, CDR2 YSYEKL, per germline. CDR3 in amino acids: CASSQDRDRIYEQYF. CDR3 in DNA: TGCGCCAGCAGCCAAGACCGGGACAGGATCTACGAGCAGTACTTC.

The V call is TRBV11-2, the J call TRBJ2-4; 9 bases map to TRBD1. The junction had 6 bases not matched to a gene; V was cut back by 5 bases and J by 1 base. Looked up from germline, CDR1 is SGHAT and CDR2 is FQNNGV. CDR3 length: 16 amino acids. The DNA of the CDR3 is TGTGCCAGCAGCCCGGGACAGGGAACGGCCAAAAACATTCAGTACTTC. This gives the protein CASSPGQGTAKNIQYF.

This sequence joins TRBV7-8 and TRBJ2-3; the D gene is possibly TRBD2 (5 bases). Germline lookup yields CDR1 SGHVS and CDR2 FQNEAQ. This CDR3 spans 15 amino acids. Trimming took off 6 bases at V and 3 bases at J, with 16 bases between the two ends. CDR3 amino acids: CASRRGMRVTDTQYF. In DNA form, the CDR3 reads TGTGCCAGCAGACGTGGGATGAGGGTTACAGATACGCAGTATTTT.

V and J are TRBV5-1 and TRBJ2-5; 8 bases line up with TRBD2. Per germline, CDR1 SGHRS and CDR2 YFSETQ. The CDR3 has 18 amino acids. The trim removed 3 bases at V and 5 bases at J, leaving 18 bases unmatched. CDR3 residues: CASSYPVQREGPGETQYF. The DNA of the CDR3 is TGCGCCAGCAGCTACCCAGTTCAACGGGAGGGCCCGGGGGAGACCCAGTACTTC.

This chain connects TRBV7-9 to TRBJ2-1, with 15 bases identical to TRBD2. CDR1 SEHNR and CDR2 FQNEAQ come from the germline V gene (reference sequence). Trimming removed 5 bases from V and 8 bases from J; junction bases left unmatched: 10. The CDR3 is made up of 17 amino acids. The CDR3 spells CASSVGLAGGAMDEQFF. As DNA, the CDR3 is TGTGCCAGCAGCGTCGGACTAGCGGGAGGGGCGATGGATGAGCAGTTCTTC.

The chain carries TRBV27 and TRBJ2-7; D is ambiguous. From germline, CDR1 is MNHEY and CDR2 SMNVEV (reference sequence). The V end was cut by 2 bases, the J end by 3 bases, with 11 bases between. The CDR3 is 14 residues long. The CDR3 here is CASSLGPFGYEQYF. As DNA, the CDR3 is TGTGCCAGCAGTTTAGGGCCCTTTGGCTACGAGCAGTACTTC.

The chain recombines TRBV5-1 with TRBJ2-1, with a weak D call TRBD2 (6 bases). The ends were cut back, 2 bases at V and 5 bases at J, with 17 bases in the middle. The CDR3 runs to 16 residues. Germline loops: CDR1 SGHRS, CDR2 YFSETQ. The DNA for the CDR3 is TGCGCCAGCAGCTTCGGGGACTTTATATCAAACAATGAGCAGTTCTTC. It is translated as CASSFGDFISNNEQFF. The entire variable domain, with the rest obtained from reference TRBV5-1 and TRBJ2-1, is as follows: KAGVTQTPRYLIKTRGQQVTLSCSPISGHRSVSWYQQTPGQGLQFLFEYFSETQRNKGNFPGRFSGRQFSNSRSEMNVSTLELGDSALYLCASSFGDFISNNEQFFGPGTRLTVL.

This clone was counted a single time. The gene calls are TRBV7-2 and TRBJ2-3; D might be TRBD2 (6 bases). From germline, CDR1 is SGHTA and CDR2 FQGNSA. Trimming took 6 bases from V and 3 from J, leaving 19 bases between them. The length of the CDR3 is 16 residues. In DNA, the CDR3 is TGTGCCAGCAGTCAAGGACTATTGAAAACAACAGATACGCAGTATTTT. The encoded protein is CASSQGLLKTTDTQYF.

The CDR3 sequence is CASSLALAGVNEQFF. In DNA form, the CDR3 reads TGTGCCAGCAGCTTAGCACTAGCGGGAGTCAATGAGCAGTTCTTC. The chain has TRBV11-3 and TRBJ2-1, with TRBD2 matching 11 bases. This CDR3 is built from 15 residues. V trimming: 1 base; J trimming: 6 bases; junction bases outside the gene matches: 2. Germline V gene data show CDR1 as SGHNT and CDR2 as YENEEA.

This rearrangement joins TRBV10-2 to TRBJ2-7; weak D call: TRBD1 (6 bases). The germline V gene encodes CDR1 WSHSY and CDR2 SAAADI. V dropped 6 bases and J dropped 2 bases, with 14 bases sitting between them. CDR3 length: 14 amino acids. This CDR3 is CASSPTGRTYEQYF. CDR3 bases: TGCGCCAGCAGCCCGACAGGAAGAACCTACGAGCAGTACTTC.

The CDR3 region is CASSSSRTAFF. The DNA for the CDR3 is TGTGCCAGCAGCTCCAGTCGCACAGCTTTCTTT. The chain links TRBV28 to TRBJ1-1; D gene uncertain. There are 11 residues in the CDR3. Trimming cost V 6 bases and J 10 bases, with 12 bases left between them. Germline loops: CDR1 MDHEN, CDR2 SYDVKM.

CDR3 coding DNA: TGTGCCAGCAGTTTCGAGGGGAGGGATGGCTACACCTTC. Translated, it gives CASSFEGRDGYTF. V usage is TRBV27 and J usage is TRBJ1-2, with D perhaps matching TRBD1 (5 bases). The CDR3 contains 13 residues. Germline CDR1 and CDR2: MNHEY and SMNVEV (reference sequence). With 3 bases removed from V and 6 bases from J, the gap between germline ends came to 11 bases.

The chain is built from TRBV6-4 and TRBJ2-1, with 10 bases fitting TRBD2. J gave up 0 bases and V 3 bases, and 2 bases lay outside the gene matches. Germline V gene sequence: CDR1 MRHNA, CDR2 SNTAGT. The CDR3 has 16 residues. The chain's CDR3 is CASSESGRVSYNEQFF. The CDR3 region has the DNA TGTGCCAGCAGTGAAAGCGGGAGGGTCTCCTACAATGAGCAGTTCTTC.

The V and J genes are TRBV5-4 and TRBJ2-3; no clear D. Trimming took off 7 bases at V and 6 bases at J, with 12 bases between the two ends. The CDR3 is 12 amino acids. Germline assignment: CDR1 SGHNT and CDR2 YYREEE (reference sequence). The DNA for the CDR3 is TGTGCCAGCTCGTTGTGGAGTGATACGCAGTATTTT. Protein: CASSLWSDTQYF.

This chain connects TRBV2 to TRBJ2-7, with D perhaps matching TRBD1 (7 bases). There are 15 residues in the CDR3. The germline V and J ends were trimmed by 4 bases and 5 bases, with 18 bases remaining between them. Germline V lookup: CDR1 SNHLY, CDR2 FYNNEI. CDR3 in DNA: TGTGCCAGCAGTGTAAGGGGGCGCGGGGACCACGAGCAGTACTTC. Amino acid sequence: CASSVRGRGDHEQYF.

The chain has TRBV5-1 and TRBJ2-5; D remains unclear. Germline lookup yields CDR1 SGHRS and CDR2 YFSETQ. V lost 0 bases and J lost 3, with 6 bases in between. The CDR3 is 13 residues long. The CDR3 DNA follows: TGCGCCAGCAGCTTGGCCCCGAAAGAGACCCAGTACTTC. This gives the protein CASSLAPKETQYF.

This clone was observed a single time. Other nucleotide sequences from this sample produce the same CDR3. J is TRBJ2-7 and V is TRBV5-1, with D uncertain. Per the germline V gene, CDR1 is SGHRS and CDR2 is YFSETQ. The CDR3 covers 14 residues. V was shortened by 0 bases and J by 0 bases, with 7 bases between the two germline ends. CDR3 bases: TGCGCCAGCAGCTTGGGTCAGGCCTCCTACGAGCAGTACTTC. It encodes CASSLGQASYEQYF.

The chain joins TRBV6-7 to TRBJ1-2; the match to TRBD1 covers 8 bases. TRBV6-7 is designated an ORF whose function remains uncertain. This CDR3 has 12 residues. V lost 6 bases and J lost 8; bases outside the gene matches: 5. In nucleotides, the CDR3 is TGTGCCAGCAGCCGGACAGGGCGAGGCTACACCTTC. Translated: CASSRTGRGYTF.

The chain has TRBV29-1 and TRBJ1-2, with 7 bases aligning to TRBD1. With 6 bases clipped from V and 2 bases from J, the junction kept 9 bases outside the gene matches. Looked up from germline, CDR1 is SQVTM and CDR2 is ANQGSEA. The CDR3 extends over 14 amino acids. In DNA form, the CDR3 reads TGCAGCGTGGGCCCGCCGGGACAGAACTATGGCTACACCTTC. It yields the protein CSVGPPGQNYGYTF.

The chain couples TRBV5-5 to TRBJ2-2, with TRBD2 matching over 7 bases. The CDR3 totals 14 residues. Germline assignment: CDR1 SGHKS and CDR2 YYEKEE (reference sequence). Trimming at V came to 5 bases and at J to 4 bases, leaving 5 bases not matched to a gene. CDR3 sequence (DNA): TGTGCCAGCAGACCCACTAGCGCCACCGGGGAGCTGTTTTTT. Amino acid sequence: CASRPTSATGELFF. The entire variable domain, with the rest obtained from reference TRBV5-5 and TRBJ2-2, is as follows: DAGVTQSPTHLIKTRGQQVTLRCSPISGHKSVSWYQQVLGQGPQFIFQYYEKEERGRGNFPDRFSARQFPNYSSELNVNALLLGDSALYLCASRPTSATGELFFGEGSRLTVL.

J is TRBJ2-5 and V is TRBV6-5; D gene unclear. V lost 5 bases and J lost 3, with 13 bases in between. Germline values: CDR1 MNHEY, CDR2 SVGAGI. The CDR3 has 14 amino acids. CDR3 residues: CASSPPEGKETQYF. CDR3 DNA sequence: TGTGCCAGCAGTCCACCCGAAGGAAAAGAGACCCAGTACTTC.

The chain combines TRBV11-3 with TRBJ2-7, with 7 bases fitting TRBD2. Germline CDR1 is SGHNT and CDR2 is YENEEA. This CDR3 spans 14 amino acids. V lost 1 base to trimming and J lost 7 bases; unmatched junction nucleotides: 7. The CDR3 loop reads CASSLGGRAGEQYF. CDR3 sequence (DNA): TGTGCCAGCAGCTTAGGTGGGAGGGCCGGAGAGCAGTACTTC.

The rearrangement uses TRBV6-4 and TRBJ2-2; D ambiguous. The V end was cut by 6 bases, the J end by 6 bases, with 8 bases between. This CDR3 spans 12 amino acids. The germline V gene has CDR1 MRHNA and CDR2 SNTAGT. Here the CDR3 DNA reads TGTGCCAGCAGGTTGCTGTCCGGGGAGCTGTTTTTT. Protein product: CASRLLSGELFF.

This chain connects TRBV19 to TRBJ1-1; TRBD1 is a possible D gene (5 bases). The V gene lost 6 bases and the J gene lost 4 bases, with 15 bases spanning the gap. The germline CDR1 and CDR2 sequences are LNHDA and SQIVND (reference sequence). The CDR3 extends over 14 amino acids. CDR3 protein: CASRQVGDTTEAFF. The CDR3 nucleotides are TGTGCCAGTAGACAGGTAGGGGATACCACTGAAGCTTTCTTT.

The chain recombines TRBV6-1 with TRBJ2-3; D perhaps matches TRBD1 (6 bases). CDR1 is MNHNS, CDR2 SASEGT, per germline. V was clipped by 6 bases and J by 2 bases, with 12 bases between them. This CDR3 contains 14 residues. The CDR3 DNA is TGTGCCAGCAGGGACAGAGCAAACACAGATACGCAGTATTTT. Protein sequence: CASRDRANTDTQYF.